This TCR beta chain is drawn from a study of cytomegalovirus exposure and HLA in healthy donors. The PCR ran on 60 Vbeta and 13 Jbeta primers. Profiling relied on immunoSEQ multiplex PCR, and the TCRdb table lists in-frame clones only, not all of them. Of fewer than 200,000 clones listed, 77% are singletons. A note on this clone: Antigen specificity is unknown.

The study, taken as a whole, reports: Accurate prediction of HLA-A and HLA-B alleles (for most subjects) was reportedly achieved from TCR beta sequences.

The sequence came from a man in his thirties or forties in good health and CMV-seropositive. Material for sequencing was PBMCs.

The DNA of the CDR3 is TGTGCCAGCAGCTTGACAGGGGTGACCGAGCAGTACTTC. Its protein product is CASSLTGVTEQYF. The V call is TRBV5-6, the J call TRBJ2-7; 7 bases fit TRBD1. Germline V gives CDR1 SGHDT, CDR2 YYEEEE. Trimming at V came to 1 base and at J to 6 bases, leaving 4 bases not matched to a gene. CDR3 size: 13 residues.